Described below is a single T cell receptor beta chain sequence and its context. In its sample, this clone was seen a few times. What antigen it recognizes has not been identified. No base quality information exists; no much larger clone differs at one position. The sample comes from a study of beta chain features in type 1 diabetes listed by TCRdb under 2018. Concerning the study at large: Mean age, gender distribution, total cell number and subset yield were not different between patients and healthy donors. Across all samples, some 110,000,000 sorted cells were examined, and cell number per subset correlated strongly with RNA yield. The study compared the TCRB repertoires of sorted circulating CD4+ T cell subsets in recently diagnosed type 1 diabetes patients with those in matched healthy donors. Naive and central memory subsets were obtained from all 30 or so donors, but regulatory and stem cell-like memory subsets were isolated from only 8 patients and roughly eight healthy donors. Broad study findings and their caveats: Naive, central memory and regulatory TCRB repertoires appeared to be more similar among patients than among healthy donors. A moderate but significant shortening of TCRB CDR3 length was observed in type 1 diabetes patients in all four CD4+ subsets. Because cDNA was sequenced instead of genomic DNA, activated cells with high expression could be over-represented, although the groups did not differ in activation or CD3 levels. Fewer insertions and more nucleotide deletions at VDJ recombination sites were observed in patients with type 1 diabetes, implying thymic rearrangement abnormalities. PCR may preferentially amplify shorter templates, but because patient and control samples were amplified and corrected together, any resulting skew would affect both groups equally. Because the HLA sub-analyses included only small numbers of individuals, any influence of HLA type on TCRB rearrangement was left unresolved.

Each donor gave one peripheral blood draw, roughly 0.12 L on average, collected into heparinised tubes. Naive, central memory, regulatory and stem cell-like memory CD4+ T cells were sorted on a BD FACSAria II using a panel including CD45RO, CCR7, CD25, CD127, CD95 and CD27. All sorted populations exceeded 98% purity. PBMCs were isolated immediately by Lymphoprep density gradient centrifugation and stained directly without culture. So that batch effects would be minimized, each experiment stained and sorted samples in pairs, pairing one healthy donor with one patient. Per the germline V gene, SGHAT is the CDR1 and FQNNGV is the CDR2. V and J are trimmed by 5 bases and 4 bases, and the gene matches miss 9 bases of the junction. The CDR3 contains 17 residues, cysteine and phenylalanine counted. The entry retains the CDR3 DNA only, 51 bases that are in frame from base 1. The High Capacity cDNA Reverse Transcription Kit was used to reverse transcribe all of the isolated RNA, meaning that expressed TCRB transcripts were what got sequenced. Deep immunoSEQ sequencing was applied to naive, central memory and regulatory T cell samples, giving an average of roughly 3.5 million total reads per sample. After sorted cells were lysed in RLT buffer, RNA was extracted with DNase-treated RNeasy Micro or Mini kits, with the choice depending on cell number. To prevent cross-contamination, every cell subset was processed on its own, while patient and healthy donor samples were processed together. Using the immunoSEQ multiplex PCR, TCRB sequences were amplified from cDNA into 87-bp fragments spanning the CDR3 region. Sequencing of the amplicons was performed on the Illumina HiSeq platform. Per the original workflow: Synthetic template baselines were used to correct PCR bias computationally, reads within Hamming distance 2 were collapsed, and singletons that could not be merged were discarded. Reads were aligned to IMGT to assign V, D and J genes, CDR3 length, and insertions or deletions at six rearrangement sites. Within each subset, clonotype counts were normalized to sorted cell number, and only after that were true diversity and Gini coefficients computed with the tcR R package. Repertoire sharing was quantified using the overlap coefficient calculated on TCRB nucleotide sequences. As a proxy for the pre-selection repertoire, out-of-frame TCRB sequences from naive cells were analyzed. This is the immuneACCESS table as TCRdb keeps it, with only in-frame sequences that have V and J called. A part of the clones is gone; compared with another copy, unresolved V genes explain less than half, and the rest is unexplained. V, J and clone size reflect that table, while D and trimming were determined from the DNA. The sample yields about 330,000 clones; 11% were counted once. More than 0.015% of the sample comes from the top ten.

The receptor's source is a woman younger than 45 in good health. The sample taken for sequencing was naive CD4+ T cells from blood. What this sample's cell subset or site label stands for: true naive CD4+ T cells. Here the chain combines TRBV11-2 and TRBJ2-3; the central 13 bases match TRBD2. The sequence in DNA is TGTGCCAGCAGCCAGCGACCGGGACTAGCGGGGTCAGATACGCAGTATTTT. Its protein is CASSQRPGLAGSDTQYF.